The 32 T cell receptor beta chains reported below all come from one sample, sequenced in a study of blood T cell repertoires in COVID-19. Only in-frame clones appear in the TCRdb table, and some are missing; sequencing was by immunoSEQ multiplex PCR. Among fewer than 250,000 clones, 65% to 90% were seen once, and the ten largest hold roughly 3.8%. Sequenced: PBMCs or T cells enriched from blood (not recorded which). All receptors come from a middle-aged woman with acute COVID-19.

The CDR3 region is CAILILAGLNLGNEQFF. In DNA, the CDR3 is TGTGCCATACTCATACTAGCGGGCCTTAACCTAGGGAATGAGCAGTTCTTC. The chain is built from TRBV7-9 and TRBJ2-1, with 9 bases aligning to TRBD2. Germline CDR1 and CDR2: SEHNR and FQNEAQ (reference sequence). V lost 10 bases, J lost 7 bases, and 20 bases stayed unmatched. This CDR3 spans 17 amino acids.

The rearrangement uses TRBV19 and TRBJ2-2; D not resolved. Deletions cut 3 bases from V and 4 bases from J, with 12 bases between. The CDR3 covers 15 residues. Per the germline V gene, CDR1 is LNHDA and CDR2 is SQIVND (reference sequence). The CDR3 loop is CASSIPSIGTGELFF. The CDR3 coding sequence is TGTGCCAGTAGTATTCCTAGTATAGGCACCGGGGAGCTGTTTTTT.

On this clone: The junction and the germline gene differ at one end; a read error may be behind it. V gene TRBV12-3 or TRBV12-4 combines with J gene TRBJ1-5; D ambiguous. The CDR3 has 13 residues. CDR3: CASSLGSIQPQHF. The CDR3 region has the DNA TGTGCCAGCAGCTTAGGGTCTATTCAGCCCCAGCATTTT.

The gene calls are TRBV21-1 and TRBJ2-5; no check of the table's D call, TRBD2, against the DNA was made. TRBV21-1 is labeled a pseudogene. The CDR3 consists of 18 residues. Written as DNA, the CDR3 is TGTGCCAGCAGCCACTTCCCGGGTAGCGGCCACGGGGGAGAGACCCAGTACTTC. This translates into CASSHFPGSGHGGETQYF.

This clone was detected once. The V gene is TRBV2, the J gene TRBJ1-5, with a weak D call TRBD1 (6 bases). Trimming removed 2 bases from V and 4 bases from J, with 12 bases in between. From germline, CDR1 is SNHLY and CDR2 FYNNEI. The CDR3 totals 15 residues. The CDR3 bases are TGTGCCAGCAGTGAAAAGGGGACACCGAATCAGCCCCAGCATTTT. Protein: CASSEKGTPNQPQHF.

The chain is built from TRBV10-1 and TRBJ2-1; maybe TRBD2 (5 bases). Germline CDR1 and CDR2: WNHNN and SYGVQD (reference sequence). CDR3 length: 14 amino acids. Trimming pared 8 bases from V and 8 bases from J, leaving 19 bases between. CDR3 bases: TGCGCCAGCCGGGTTGTGGCCGGGGTCGATGAGCAGTTCTTC. Encoded protein: CASRVVAGVDEQFF.

The count of this clone is one. The rearrangement uses TRBV7-2 and TRBJ2-2, with 8 bases fitting TRBD2. CDR3 length: 17 amino acids. CDR1 is SGHTA and CDR2 is FQGNSA in the germline V gene. The trim removed 0 bases at V and 7 bases at J, leaving 10 bases unmatched. CDR3 in amino acids: CASSLAGGGRLGGELFF. The CDR3 nucleotides are TGTGCCAGCAGCTTAGCAGGTGGCGGGAGGCTCGGCGGGGAGCTGTTTTTT.

This chain links TRBV3-1 (or the pseudogene TRBV3-2) with TRBJ2-7, with D possibly matching TRBD1 (5 bases). The CDR3 is 13 amino acids. Germline V gene lookup returns CDR1 LGHDT and CDR2 YNNKEL (reference sequence). Trimming shortened V by 0 bases and J by 5 bases, and 8 bases separated the two germline ends. CDR3 sequence (DNA): TGTGCCAGCAGCCAAGAGGAAGGGGACGAGCAGTACTTC. Encoded protein: CASSQEEGDEQYF.

The gene calls are TRBV28 and TRBJ2-1, with D unresolved. The V gene lost 2 bases and the J gene lost 10 bases, with 6 bases spanning the gap. This CDR3 is built from 11 residues. Per the germline V gene, CDR1 is MDHEN and CDR2 is SYDVKM. DNA for the CDR3: TGTGCCAGCAGTTTAGCGAGGGAGCAGTTCTTC. Translating it yields CASSLAREQFF.

This chain connects TRBV7-2 to TRBJ2-2; a possible D gene is TRBD1 (5 bases). Trimming pared 7 bases from V and 8 bases from J, leaving 11 bases between. The germline CDR1 and CDR2 sequences are SGHTA and FQGNSA. This CDR3 has 12 residues. In DNA form, the CDR3 reads TGTGCCAGCAATCGCGGACAAGGGGAGCTGTTTTTT. Translation: CASNRGQGELFF.

The gene calls are TRBV15 and TRBJ2-1, with 9 bases aligning to TRBD2. The CDR3 is 16 amino acids. Germline CDR1 is LNHNV and CDR2 is YYDKDF (reference sequence). With V trimmed by 0 bases and J by 15 bases, 15 bases remained unmatched. CDR3 nucleotides: TGTGCCACCAGCAGAGATCATGGGACTAGCAGGGATCAGGCGTTCTTC. Translation: CATSRDHGTSRDQAFF.

The chain is built from TRBV6-1 and TRBJ1-2; 7 nucleotides align to TRBD1. The trim removed 1 base at V and 0 bases at J, leaving 2 bases unmatched. Germline V CDR1 and CDR2: MNHNS, SASEGT. There are 15 residues in the CDR3. The CDR3 reads CASSEGGTANYGYTF. For the CDR3, the DNA is TGTGCCAGCAGTGAAGGGGGGACAGCTAACTATGGCTACACCTTC.

V is TRBV24-1 and J is TRBJ2-7; D is possibly TRBD1 (6 bases). The V gene lost 5 bases and the J gene lost 2 bases, with 12 bases spanning the gap. This CDR3 contains 14 residues. Per the germline V gene, CDR1 is KGHDR and CDR2 is SFDVKD. The CDR3 sequence is CATSGNRAPYEQYF. The DNA for the CDR3 is TGTGCCACCAGTGGTAACAGGGCCCCCTACGAGCAGTACTTC.

The rearrangement joins TRBV3-1 (or the pseudogene TRBV3-2) to TRBJ2-3; TRBD2 agrees at 9 bases. Germline V gives CDR1 LGHDT, CDR2 YNNKEL (reference sequence). The V and J ends lost 1 base and 5 bases, in that order; junction bases with no gene match: 10. This CDR3 contains 17 residues. CDR3 bases: TGTGCCAGCAGCCAAGTTATGTCAGCGGGAGGAGAAGATACGCAGTATTTT. This gives the protein CASSQVMSAGGEDTQYF.

The rearrangement joins TRBV5-5 to TRBJ2-2, with D tentatively TRBD1 (5 bases). V was trimmed by 4 bases and J by 2 bases, leaving 9 bases between them. The length of the CDR3 is 14 residues. Germline V CDR1 and CDR2: SGHKS, YYEKEE (reference sequence). CDR3 protein: CASSPGINTGELFF. The CDR3 bases are TGTGCCAGCAGCCCAGGGATAAACACCGGGGAGCTGTTTTTT.

This clone showed up just a few times. The V and J genes are TRBV11-2 and TRBJ2-7; D is undetermined. The V end was cut by 5 bases, the J end by 2 bases, with 4 bases between. CDR3 length: 11 residues. Germline CDR1 reads SGHAT; CDR2 reads FQNNGV. The CDR3 sequence: CASSVTYEQYF. CDR3 nucleotides: TGTGCCAGCAGCGTCACCTACGAGCAGTACTTC.

The J gene is TRBJ2-5, the V gene TRBV25-1; D uncertain. V lost 1 base and J 4 bases, leaving 4 bases between the germline ends. CDR1 is MGHDK and CDR2 is SYGVNS in the germline V gene. The CDR3 has 12 amino acids. The CDR3 is CASSEFGETQYF. Here the CDR3 DNA reads TGTGCCAGCAGTGAATTCGGAGAGACCCAGTACTTC.

The rearrangement links TRBV4-2 to TRBJ2-3; D is possibly TRBD1 (6 bases). Germline V gene lookup returns CDR1 LGHNA and CDR2 YNFKEQ. V gave up 1 base and J gave up 3 bases, with 26 bases separating them. The CDR3 length is 20 residues. This CDR3 is CASSQAAVHRYEGVTDTQYF. The CDR3 nucleotides are TGTGCCAGCAGCCAAGCGGCGGTCCACAGATACGAGGGGGTTACAGATACGCAGTATTTT.

The rearrangement links TRBV3-1 (or the pseudogene TRBV3-2) to TRBJ1-1; D remains ambiguous. CDR1 LGHDT and CDR2 YNNKEL come from the germline V gene (reference sequence). The CDR3 covers 14 residues. V lost 4 bases, J lost 5 bases, and 14 bases lay in between. As DNA, the CDR3 is TGTGCCAGCAGCCTACTAGGGATCGGTACTGAAGCTTTCTTT. This gives the protein CASSLLGIGTEAFF.

CDR3 region: CASSEYLAGGVYNEQFF. Here the CDR3 DNA reads TGTGCCAGCAGCGAGTATCTAGCGGGAGGGGTTTACAATGAGCAGTTCTTC. The chain combines TRBV4-2 with TRBJ2-1, with 12 bases matching TRBD2. This CDR3 spans 17 amino acids. The V gene's germline CDR1 is LGHNA and CDR2 YNFKEQ. Trimming removed 5 bases from V and 4 bases from J; junction bases left unmatched: 9.

J is TRBJ1-2 and V is TRBV4-3; the match to TRBD1 covers 9 bases. The CDR3 is made up of 14 amino acids. Trimming cost V 1 base and J 8 bases; bases outside gene matches: 5. Germline values: CDR1 LGHNA, CDR2 YSLEER. Here the CDR3 reads CASSQARQGGGYTF. Here the CDR3 DNA reads TGCGCCAGCAGCCAAGCCCGACAGGGGGGCGGCTACACCTTC.

The chain combines TRBV28 with TRBJ2-1; 11 bases are a match to TRBD2. CDR1 and CDR2 (germline): MDHEN, SYDVKM. V lost 2 bases and J lost 0; bases outside the gene matches: 15. The CDR3 loop spans 21 amino acids. CDR3 residues: CASSLVFRASGRRYSYNEQFF. The DNA for the CDR3 is TGTGCCAGCAGTTTAGTTTTTCGGGCTAGCGGGAGGCGGTACTCCTACAATGAGCAGTTCTTC.

This clone appeared once. The rearrangement uses TRBV7-6 and TRBJ1-1; perhaps TRBD1 as D (6 bases). Trimming removed 5 bases at V and 1 base at J, with 8 bases between. CDR1 and CDR2 (germline): SGHVS, FNYEAQ. The CDR3 length is 13 residues. In DNA form, the CDR3 reads TGTGCCAGCAGCAAACAGGGGAACACTGAAGCTTTCTTT. Protein product: CASSKQGNTEAFF.

This clone was detected only once. The chain links TRBV11-1 to TRBJ2-1; D gene ambiguous. V shed 3 bases and J shed 11 bases, with 14 bases lying between them. This CDR3 has 13 amino acids. Germline V CDR1 and CDR2: SGHAT, FQDESV (reference sequence). Written as DNA, the CDR3 is TGTGCCAGCAGCTTTGGTCGGCTAGAAAAGCAGTTCTTC. Its protein product is CASSFGRLEKQFF.

Concerning this clone: Other DNA sequences from this sample encode an identical CDR3 as well. The chain employs TRBV27 and TRBJ2-7; the match to TRBD1 covers 8 bases. Germline-derived CDR1 and CDR2 are MNHEY and SMNVEV (reference sequence). J lost 2 bases, V lost 6 bases, and 3 bases had no gene match. This CDR3 spans 13 amino acids. The DNA of the CDR3 is TGTGCCAGCAGCCGGACAGGGACCTACGAGCAGTACTTC. It yields the protein CASSRTGTYEQYF.

This rearrangement joins TRBV7-3 to TRBJ2-1; D is unresolved. Trimming shortened V by 1 base and J by 7 bases, and 20 bases separated the two germline ends. CDR1 is SGHTA and CDR2 is FQGTGA in the germline V gene. The CDR3 sequence is 17 residues long. CDR3 residues: CASSLRESTFGMNEQFF. The CDR3 nucleotides are TGTGCCAGCAGCTTAAGAGAGTCTACCTTTGGTATGAATGAGCAGTTCTTC.

This chain joins TRBV15 and TRBJ2-7; 7 bases line up with TRBD2. The ends lost 5 bases at V and 1 base at J; junction bases unmatched: 11. The length of the CDR3 is 16 residues. Germline CDR1 is LNHNV and CDR2 is YYDKDF (reference sequence). CDR3 sequence: CATSPGSHGGSYEQYF. The CDR3 bases are TGTGCCACCAGCCCAGGGTCGCACGGGGGGTCCTACGAGCAGTACTTC.

Only one count was recorded for this clone. The gene calls are TRBV24-1 and TRBJ2-1, with TRBD2 identical over 7 bases. This CDR3 is 13 amino acids long. CDR1 and CDR2 (germline): KGHDR, SFDVKD. V was pared by 7 bases and J by 6 bases, with 5 bases of the junction left unmatched. CDR3 protein: CATSPAGRNEQFF. In DNA, the CDR3 is TGTGCCACCAGCCCAGCGGGACGCAATGAGCAGTTCTTC.

The chain is built from TRBV5-4 and TRBJ2-3, with 10 bases identical to TRBD2. The trim removed 1 base at V and 3 bases at J, leaving 8 bases unmatched. Germline loops: CDR1 SGHNT, CDR2 YYREEE (reference sequence). The CDR3 has 17 amino acids. CDR3 sequence (DNA): TGTGCCAGCAGCTTGTTGAAACTAGCGGGATCTACAGATACGCAGTATTTT. Translated, it gives CASSLLKLAGSTDTQYF.

The chain carries TRBV18 and TRBJ1-1; D is uncertain. From germline, CDR1 is KGHSH and CDR2 LQKENI. V dropped 2 bases and J dropped 1 base, with 8 bases sitting between them. The CDR3 extends over 14 amino acids. CDR3 sequence reads: CASSPKERNTEAFF. The CDR3 DNA reads TGTGCCAGCTCACCAAAAGAGCGGAACACTGAAGCTTTCTTT.

The chain links TRBV19 to TRBJ1-3, with TRBD1 identical over 7 bases. From germline, CDR1 is LNHDA and CDR2 SQIVND (reference sequence). Unmatched junction bases numbered 7, after V lost 5 bases and J lost 0 bases. There are 16 residues in the CDR3. The CDR3 region is CASSQQGQNSGNTIYF. The DNA of the CDR3 is TGTGCCAGTAGTCAACAGGGGCAAAACTCTGGAAACACCATATATTTT.

The rearrangement uses TRBV2 and TRBJ1-5; D is perhaps TRBD1 (6 bases). V was clipped by 1 base and J by 1 base, with 8 bases between them. CDR3 size: 15 residues. Looked up from germline, CDR1 is SNHLY and CDR2 is FYNNEI. The CDR3 protein is CASSEGDTSNQPQHF. CDR3 in DNA: TGTGCCAGCAGTGAAGGGGACACCAGCAATCAGCCCCAGCATTTT.